The 20 T cell receptor beta chains given below trace back to one sample, sequenced in a study of T cell repertoires in cytomegalovirus infection. One entry per CDR3 protein, called by TCRdb with MiXCR from the reads. The sample holds approximately 910,000 distinct CDR3 sequences, roughly 31% seen once. Their antigen targets remain unknown. The sequenced sample was cultured CD8+ T cells from PBMCs, obtained from culture after CMV antigen stimulation. The receptors come from a human donor in good health (CMV status not recorded). Some clones in this sample may be carry-over from other donors' samples.

J is TRBJ2-1 and V is TRBV6-2 or TRBV6-3, with D possibly being TRBD1 (6 bases). V lost 6 bases to trimming and J lost 4 bases, with 16 bases between them. CDR3 length equals 15 residues. Germline loops: CDR1 MNHEY, CDR2 SVGEGT. CDR3 region: CASRHTGHLYNEQFF. The CDR3 DNA is TGTGCCAGCAGACACACGGGACATCTATACAATGAGCAGTTCTTC.

This clonotype was picked up a small number of times. The CDR3 DNA sequence: TGTGCCAGCAGTTTATTCGACAGCACAGATACGCAGTATTTT. This encodes CASSLFDSTDTQYF. This chain connects TRBV27 to TRBJ2-3; D remains ambiguous. Trimming removed 1 base from V and 0 bases from J, with 5 bases in between. Germline V gives CDR1 MNHEY, CDR2 SMNVEV (reference sequence). This CDR3 spans 14 amino acids.

The chain recombines TRBV7-9 with TRBJ1-1; D might be TRBD1 (5 bases). There are 13 residues in the CDR3. Germline V gene lookup returns CDR1 SEHNR and CDR2 FQNEAQ (reference sequence). V was pared by 5 bases and J by 6 bases, with 13 bases between. CDR3 sequence: CASSGRGEAEAFF. The DNA for the CDR3 is TGTGCCAGCAGCGGGCGAGGGGAGGCTGAAGCTTTCTTT. The full variable domain, in which reference TRBV7-9 and TRBJ1-1 provide the parts outside the CDR3, is DTGVSQNPRHKITKRGQNVTFRCDPISEHNRLYWYRQTLGQGPEFLTYFQNEAQLEKSRLLSDRFSAERPKGSFSTLEIQRTEQGDSAMYLCASSGRGEAEAFFGQGTRLTVV.

V is TRBV7-9 and J is TRBJ1-2, with unresolved D. V gave up 4 bases and J gave up 4 bases, with 16 bases separating them. There are 15 residues in the CDR3. Looked up from germline, CDR1 is SEHNR and CDR2 is FQNEAQ (reference sequence). CDR3 residues: CASSSLREKAYGYTF. The CDR3 nucleotides read TGTGCCAGCAGCTCCCTCCGGGAAAAGGCCTATGGCTACACCTTC.

The genes are TRBV20-1 and TRBJ2-5; D uncertain. The CDR3 covers 12 residues. Trimming left V 0 bases short and J 7 bases short, with 9 bases between. Germline assignment: CDR1 DFQATT and CDR2 SNEGSKA (reference sequence). DNA of the CDR3: TGCAGTGCTAGAGATGGACCTGGGACCCAGTACTTC. As protein: CSARDGPGTQYF.

This clonotype has more than one count but fewer than ten. The chain uses TRBV12-3 or TRBV12-4 and TRBJ1-2; 7 bases agree with TRBD1. The CDR3 is 17 amino acids. V lost 5 bases, J lost 5 bases, and 17 bases stayed unmatched. CDR3 in amino acids: CASSLTIRPDREYGYTF. CDR3 DNA: TGTGCCAGCAGTCTAACTATCCGCCCCGACAGGGAGTATGGCTACACCTTC.

The chain links TRBV2 to TRBJ2-5; tentative D call: TRBD2 (7 bases). The length of the CDR3 is 15 residues. Germline CDR1 and CDR2: SNHLY and FYNNEI. Trimming shortened V by 0 bases and J by 5 bases, and 13 bases separated the two germline ends. The CDR3 region has the DNA TGTGCCAGCAGTGAAGCATGGGGGCGGGGGGAGACCCAGTACTTC. It is translated as CASSEAWGRGETQYF.

Regarding this clonotype: A much bigger clone sits one base away, suggesting this may be a read error. The CDR3 ends on some other residue instead of the conserved phenylalanine or tryptophan, so this is likely a read error. The rearrangement uses TRBV7-6 and TRBJ2-1; D is uncertain. This CDR3 has 14 amino acids. Germline-derived CDR1 and CDR2 are SGHVS and FNYEAQ. The germline V and J ends were trimmed by 3 bases and 6 bases, with 12 bases remaining between them. In nucleotides, the CDR3 is TGTGCCAGCAGCTTTCCCAGGACGTTCAATGAGCAGTTCTAC. It codes for CASSFPRTFNEQFY.

V usage is TRBV7-2 and J usage is TRBJ2-7; TRBD2 agrees at 11 bases. The CDR3 has 15 amino acids. The junction had 5 bases not matched to a gene; V was cut back by 2 bases and J by 5 bases. The germline gives CDR1 SGHTA, CDR2 FQGNSA. The DNA for the CDR3 is TGTGCCAGCAGCTTATGGCTAGCGGGGGGAAACGAGCAGTACTTC. It translates to CASSLWLAGGNEQYF.

This clonotype was counted between two and nine times. CDR3 region: CASSLLSGWDQPQHF. CDR3 coding DNA: TGTGCCAGCAGTTTATTATCGGGGTGGGATCAGCCCCAGCATTTT. The gene calls are TRBV27 and TRBJ1-5; D is uncertain. Germline V gene sequence: CDR1 MNHEY, CDR2 SMNVEV (reference sequence). This CDR3 comprises 15 residues. Trimming took 1 base from V and 5 from J, leaving 12 bases between them.

This clonotype was picked up many times. CDR3 coding DNA: TGTGCCAGCAGCTTAGGAGTTCTGAACACCGGGGAGCTGTTTTTT. This translates into CASSLGVLNTGELFF. The chain couples TRBV7-8 to TRBJ2-2; D gene ambiguous. The CDR3 spans 15 residues. The germline V and J ends were trimmed by 1 base and 1 base, with 7 bases remaining between them. The germline CDR1 and CDR2 sequences are SGHVS and FQNEAQ.

The V gene is TRBV6-1, the J gene TRBJ1-3, with D maybe TRBD1 (5 bases). Germline assignment: CDR1 MNHNS and CDR2 SASEGT. This CDR3 region has 13 residues. Trimming stripped 0 bases from V and 11 bases from J, with 11 bases between. CDR3 sequence reads: CASSEAHGGPIYF. In DNA form, the CDR3 reads TGTGCCAGCAGTGAAGCCCACGGGGGTCCCATATATTTT.

V and J are TRBV6-6 and TRBJ2-1; TRBD2 aligns across 11 bases. V shed 1 base and J 8 bases; nucleotides not matched to a gene: 7. This CDR3 comprises 16 residues. Germline V gives CDR1 MNHNY, CDR2 SVGAGI (reference sequence). The CDR3 sequence: CASSYFSSGGLDEQFF. Written as DNA, the CDR3 is TGTGCCAGCAGTTACTTTTCTAGCGGGGGGCTGGATGAGCAGTTCTTC.

This clonotype was picked up many times. This chain joins TRBV27 and TRBJ1-5; maybe TRBD1 (5 bases). V was pared by 4 bases and J by 0 bases, with 10 bases between. This CDR3 has 15 amino acids. CDR1 and CDR2 from the germline V gene are MNHEY and SMNVEV (reference sequence). CDR3 bases: TGTGCCAGCAGTTGGGGCGGAGGTAGCAATCAGCCCCAGCATTTT. Amino acids: CASSWGGGSNQPQHF.

The chain couples TRBV6-6 to TRBJ1-2, with 9 bases aligning to TRBD1. Trimming took 5 bases from V and 2 from J; bases not matched to a gene: 9. The germline V gene has CDR1 MNHNY and CDR2 SVGAGI (reference sequence). The CDR3 runs 16 residues. Written as DNA, the CDR3 is TGTGCCAGCAGTGGCTACCAGACAGGGGGAAACTATGGCTACACCTTC. It yields the protein CASSGYQTGGNYGYTF.

The chain is built from TRBV20-1 and TRBJ2-1; no firm D call. This CDR3 contains 17 residues. Trimming took 2 bases from V and 0 from J, leaving 17 bases between them. In germline, CDR1 is DFQATT, CDR2 SNEGSKA (reference sequence). The CDR3 protein is CSARPMLHASSYNEQFF. The CDR3 nucleotides read TGCAGTGCTAGACCCATGTTACACGCTAGCTCCTACAATGAGCAGTTCTTC.

This clonotype was counted a single time. The chain has TRBV9 and TRBJ1-1; D possibly corresponds to TRBD1 (6 bases). The CDR3 contains 17 residues. Germline V CDR1 and CDR2: SGDLS, YYNGEE. V gave up 0 bases and J gave up 0 bases, with 15 bases separating them. CDR3 DNA sequence: TGTGCCAGCAGCGTAGCTGGGGGCCCATCCTTGAACACTGAAGCTTTCTTT. It translates to CASSVAGGPSLNTEAFF.

This clonotype was counted only a few times. The gene calls are TRBV7-6 and TRBJ2-1, with D perhaps given as TRBD1 or TRBD2 (5 bases each). This CDR3 is 16 amino acids long. CDR1 is SGHVS, CDR2 FNYEAQ, per germline. The V end lost 5 bases, the J end lost 7 bases, and 21 bases lay between the germline ends. The CDR3 bases are TGTGCCAGCAGCGACGGGACCCTGTTGGGCCATAATGAGCAGTTCTTC. This sequence encodes CASSDGTLLGHNEQFF.

The J gene is TRBJ1-2, the V gene TRBV18; tentative D call: TRBD1 (6 bases). The CDR3 consists of 15 residues. The germline gives CDR1 KGHSH, CDR2 LQKENI. V gave up 3 bases and J gave up 5 bases, with 16 bases separating them. The DNA of the CDR3 is TGTGCCAGCTCACCGTTCCCCGGGGGACAATATGGCTACACCTTC. It encodes CASSPFPGGQYGYTF.

In its sample, this clonotype was seen once. The V and J genes are TRBV28 and TRBJ2-1; tentatively, D is TRBD1 (6 bases). This CDR3 is 13 amino acids long. Trimming stripped 7 bases from V and 5 bases from J, with 12 bases between. Germline-derived CDR1 and CDR2 are MDHEN and SYDVKM. Here the CDR3 DNA reads TGTGCCAGCACCGCCGACAGGCACAATGAGCAGTTCTTC. Residues: CASTADRHNEQFF.